This TCR beta chain originates from a study of T cells after yellow fever vaccination. TCRdb analysed the 5' RACE reads with MiXCR anew, one entry per CDR3 protein. Of just under 600,000 distinct CDR3 sequences listed, approximately 13% are singletons. V dropped 2 bases and J dropped 2 bases, with 13 bases sitting between them. This CDR3 region has 17 residues. CDR1 is MNHEY, CDR2 SMNVEV, per germline (reference sequence). In its sample, this clonotype was seen a few times. This clonotype originated in a man aged 30-40 years who received the YFV17D yellow fever vaccine. The chain uses TRBV27 and TRBJ2-6, with D tentatively TRBD1 (6 bases). The sample consisted of PBMCs, taken on the day of the yellow fever booster vaccination. The CDR3 protein is CASSLTGQGAGANVLTF. The CDR3, as DNA: TGTGCCAGCAGTTTAACAGGGCAGGGAGCTGGGGCCAACGTCCTGACTTTC.